The entry below gives a single T cell receptor beta chain sequence along with its context. Exclusion applied to patients with autoimmune disease history or systemic immunosuppression. These data come from a study of OX40 agonist ivuxolimab in advanced cancers. Study in general: The dose-escalation cohort was roughly 84% male, with a mean age of around 60 years, ranging roughly 23 to 85. Eligibility rules accepted prior anti-PD-1, anti-PD-L1 or anti-CTLA-4 therapy, and roughly 42% had some.

TCRdb's copy holds only in-frame clones and misses some; the assay was immunoSEQ multiplex PCR. The sample carries some 73,000 clones, about 91% recorded once. Germline loops: CDR1 SNHLY, CDR2 FYNNEI. V lost 4 bases, J lost 7 bases, and 17 bases lay in between. The CDR3 totals 15 residues. The sequence was obtained from an adult with an advanced solid tumor such as melanoma, head and neck, liver or kidney cancer. This material consisted of CD4+ or CD8+ T cells sorted from blood, taken in a trial of the OX40 agonist ivuxolimab. The rearrangement uses TRBV2 and TRBJ1-5, with D possibly matching TRBD1 (6 bases). The DNA for the CDR3 is TGTGCCAGCAGTGGTCTCTACAGGGCTGACCAGCCCCAGCATTTT. Protein product: CASSGLYRADQPQHF. The full variable domain, its missing parts supplied by reference TRBV2 and TRBJ1-5, is EPEVTQTPSHQVTQMGQEVILRCVPISNHLYFYWYRQILGQKVEFLVSFYNNEISEKSEIFDDQFSVERPDGSNFTLKIRSTKLEDSAMYFCASSGLYRADQPQHFGDGTRLSIL.